The rows below give T cell receptor beta chains drawn from one sample of a study of T cell repertoires in cytomegalovirus infection. From the reads, TCRdb called clonotypes with MiXCR, one entry per CDR3 protein. The sample contains fewer than 550,000 distinct CDR3 sequences, about 17% of which appear only once. Sequencing used CD8+ T cells from PBMCs. These receptors originate from a human donor in good health (CMV status not recorded). Some clones in this sample may be carry-over from other donors' samples. CDR3s include the opening cysteine and the closing phenylalanine or tryptophan. A D gene is named only where the DNA matches it firmly. The size of a clone is reported for some rows only, either as once, few or many, or as a class for expanded clones.

TRBJ2-3,.,TRBV15,.,TGTGCCACCAGCGGTCCCGACGAAGATACGCAGTATTTT,CATSGPDEDTQYF
TRBJ2-5,.,TRBV2,.,TGTGCCAGCAAAAAGACAGCGCAAGAGACCCAGTACTTC,CASKKTAQETQYF
TRBJ2-2,many,TRBV7-8,TRBD1,TGTGCTTTAACAGGGGACAACACCGGGGAGCTGTTTTTT,CALTGDNTGELFF
TRBJ1-4,many,TRBV7-8,TRBD1,TGTGCCAGCAGCTTAACAGGGGCGGAGGGAAAACTGTTTTTT,CASSLTGAEGKLFF
TRBJ2-2,.,TRBV10-3,.,TGTGCCATCAGTGAGCCAGCGGACCTAAACACCGGGGAGCTGTTTTTT,CAISEPADLNTGELFF
TRBJ1-2,once,TRBV20-1,.,TGCAGTACTAGGTACACCTACTATGGCTACACCTTC,CSTRYTYYGYTF
TRBJ2-7,.,TRBV20-1,.,TGCAGTGCTCGAGCGGGTAACTCCTACGAGCAGTACTTC,CSARAGNSYEQYF
TRBJ2-5,.,TRBV7-9,.,TGTGCCAGCAGAGGGAGAGTTCAAGAGACCCAGTACTTC,CASRGRVQETQYF
TRBJ2-2,many,TRBV5-5,.,TGTGCCAGCAACGACTTCGACGGGGAGCTGTTTTTT,CASNDFDGELFF
TRBJ2-7,many,TRBV14,.,TGTGCCAGCAGCCCCCGGCAGGGGACCGAGCAGTACTTC,CASSPRQGTEQYF
TRBJ1-1,few,TRBV25-1,.,TGTGCCAGCAGTGATTCGGGCCAGAACACTGAAGCTTTCTTT,CASSDSGQNTEAFF
TRBJ2-5,.,TRBV12-3/TRBV12-4,TRBD1,TGTGCCAGCAGTTTGGGACAGGGCTTTCTGGAGACCCAGTACTTC,CASSLGQGFLETQYF
TRBJ2-1,.,TRBV27,.,TGTGCCAGCAGTTTAAAGGTCCCGAGGGGCAATGAGCAGTTCTTC,CASSLKVPRGNEQFF
TRBJ2-5,few,TRBV29-1,TRBD1,TGCAGCGTCGTGACAGGGCGGCAAGAGACCCAGTACTTC,CSVVTGRQETQYF
TRBJ1-1,.,TRBV5-6,.,TGTGCCAGCAGCTGGGGGGGGGGTACGAACACTGAAGCTTTCTTT,CASSWGGGTNTEAFF
TRBJ2-2,many,TRBV6-1,.,TGTGCCAGCACTCGGCCGAGGGCGAACACCGGGGAGCTGTTTTTT,CASTRPRANTGELFF
TRBJ2-7,many,TRBV6-5,.,TGTGCCAGCAGTTACTCGATAGGTACCACCTCCTACGAGCAGTACTTC,CASSYSIGTTSYEQYF
TRBJ2-3,.,TRBV20-1,.,TGCAGTGCTGTAATAGCGGCAGATACGCAGTATTTT,CSAVIAADTQYF
TRBJ1-2,.,TRBV27,.,TGTGCCATCTTACGACCTGGCTATGGCTACACCTTC,CAILRPGYGYTF
TRBJ2-2,few,TRBV3-1,.,TGTGCCAGCAGCCAAGTTGGGGGAGTTACCGGGGAGCTGTTTTTT,CASSQVGGVTGELFF
TRBJ2-1,few,TRBV28,.,TGTGCCAGCAGTTATGCACTACATTGGAAGTTCTTC,CASSYALHWKFF
TRBJ2-7,many,TRBV12-3/TRBV12-4,.,TGTGCCAGCAGCTTAGCGGGACAGTCCTACGAGCAGTACTTC,CASSLAGQSYEQYF
TRBJ1-1,.,TRBV6-8,TRBD1,TGTGCCAGCAGTTACTCTAGGACAGGGGGCACTGTAGCTTTCTTT,CASSYSRTGGTVAFF
TRBJ2-7,.,TRBV12-3/TRBV12-4,.,TGTGCCAGCCGTGAGGCCCCTTCCTACGAGCAGTACTTC,CASREAPSYEQYF
TRBJ2-7,many,TRBV27,TRBD2,TGTGCCAGCAGTTTAACTAGCGTAGGCTCCTACGAGCAGTACTTC,CASSLTSVGSYEQYF
TRBJ1-5,.,TRBV24-1,.,TGTGCCACCAGTTTGACAGCGGGCTTGAGTCAGCCCCAGCATTTT,CATSLTAGLSQPQHF
TRBJ2-7,few,TRBV9,TRBD2,TGTGCCAGCAGCGTAGACCCGGGACTAGCGGGAGTTGAGCAGTACTTC,CASSVDPGLAGVEQYF
TRBJ2-6,.,TRBV9,TRBD1,TGTGCCAGCAGCCATTCCGGGACAGGGGGGCAATCTGGGGCCAACGTCCTGACTTTC,CASSHSGTGGQSGANVLTF
TRBJ2-7,few,TRBV3-1,TRBD2,TGTGCCAGCAGCCTTGCGCGTAGCGGGATACAGTACGAGCAGTACTTC,CASSLARSGIQYEQYF
TRBJ2-1,few,TRBV14,TRBD2,TGTGCCAGCAGCCTTCCTTGGACTAGCGGGGGGCGTAATGAGCAGTTCTTC,CASSLPWTSGGRNEQFF
TRBJ2-4,.,TRBV19,.,TGTGCCAGTAGTCGAGACAGGAAAAACATTCAGTACTTC,CASSRDRKNIQYF
TRBJ2-1,.,TRBV29-1,.,TGCAGCGTTGAAGGGTCGAGCTCCTACAATGAGCAGTTCTTC,CSVEGSSSYNEQFF
TRBJ2-1,many,TRBV27,.,TGTGCCAGCAGTTTATGGGCAGGGAGCTCCTACAATGAGCAGTTCTTC,CASSLWAGSSYNEQFF
TRBJ2-2,many,TRBV7-3,TRBD1,TGTGCCAGCAGCTTACAGGGGGTTGGGGAGCTGTTTTTT,CASSLQGVGELFF
TRBJ1-1,many,TRBV19,TRBD1,TGTGCCAGTAGTCTTCTCGGGACAGGGACTGAAGCTTTCTTT,CASSLLGTGTEAFF
TRBJ2-7,.,TRBV27,.,TGTGCCAGCAGTTTACAGGGTCCCCTCAGCGAGCAGTACTTC,CASSLQGPLSEQYF
TRBJ2-2,.,TRBV12-3/TRBV12-4,.,TGTGCCAGCAACTTGGGGGGGCAGGTTGCCGGGGAGCTGTTTTTT,CASNLGGQVAGELFF
TRBJ1-6,many,TRBV5-4,TRBD1,TGTGCCAGCAGCTGGAGGGACAGGGTGATTAATTCACCCCTCCACTTT,CASSWRDRVINSPLHF
TRBJ2-7,few,TRBV5-4,TRBD1,TGTGCCAGCAGCTTAAACAGGGGGATTAGCTCCTACGAGCAGTACTTC,CASSLNRGISSYEQYF
TRBJ2-2,few,TRBV2,.,TGTGCCAGCAGTGATGCCTACCAAAGTACCGGGGAGCTGTTTTTT,CASSDAYQSTGELFF
TRBJ1-2,.,TRBV2,.,TGTGCCAGCGATGACATCTATGGCTACACCTTC,CASDDIYGYTF
TRBJ1-2,.,TRBV7-8,.,TGTGCCAGCAGCTTGAGGTTAGAAGACGGCTACACCTTC,CASSLRLEDGYTF
TRBJ2-5,.,TRBV27,TRBD1,TGTGCCAGCAGTTTAGGGACAGGACGCCAAGAGACCCAGTACTTC,CASSLGTGRQETQYF